This is a list of T cell receptor beta chains from one sample in a study of blood T cells in healthy people across ages. TCRdb reanalysed the 5' RACE reads using MiXCR and keeps one entry per CDR3 protein. The table has around 1.5 million distinct CDR3 sequences, approximately 60% seen once; the top ten hold over 5.5%. The sample taken for sequencing was blood. These receptors were obtained from a man between 18 and 35 years old in good health. CDR3s include the opening cysteine and the closing phenylalanine or tryptophan. A D gene is named only where the DNA matches it firmly. Clone size is stated in some rows and not others, as once, few, many or a class when expanded.

abundance	v_gene	d_gene	j_gene	CDR3nt	CDR3aa
-	TRBV20-1	-	TRBJ2-7	TGCAGTGCCGAAGGTTATAGTGAGCTGTACGAGCAGTACTTC	CSAEGYSELYEQYF
few	TRBV7-9	-	TRBJ2-7	TGTGCCAGCCGGTGGGAATATAGCGAGCAGTACTTC	CASRWEYSEQYF
-	TRBV7-9	-	TRBJ1-2	TGTGCCAGCAGCATGGGACAATACTATGGCTACACCTTC	CASSMGQYYGYTF
few	TRBV5-1	-	TRBJ1-2	TGCGCCAGCAGCTTCCGAGGACAGAACTATGGCTACACCTTC	CASSFRGQNYGYTF
few	TRBV20-1	-	TRBJ2-5	TGCAGTGCTAGAGCAATGGGGGTTGTAAGAGAGACCCAGTACTTC	CSARAMGVVRETQYF
-	TRBV7-6	-	TRBJ1-2	TGTGCCAGCAGCGTCCGCCCCTCGGACAGTTCCTACGGCTACACCTTC	CASSVRPSDSSYGYTF
-	TRBV7-9	TRBD2	TRBJ2-1	TGTGCCAGCAGCTCCTCGACTAGCGGAGCCTACAATGAGCAGTTCTTC	CASSSSTSGAYNEQFF
few	TRBV4-3	TRBD2	TRBJ2-3	TGCGCCAGCAGCCACAGACTAGCCGGCACAGATACGCAGTATTTT	CASSHRLAGTDTQYF
-	TRBV5-1	-	TRBJ2-3	TGCGCCAGCAGCCTGGGGGATGGCAGGGTATATGTAACAGATACGCAGTATTTT	CASSLGDGRVYVTDTQYF
-	TRBV3-1	TRBD2	TRBJ2-3	TGTGCCAGCAGCCAAAGGACTAGCGGGAGGATTGGAGATACGCAGTATTTT	CASSQRTSGRIGDTQYF
-	TRBV7-2	-	TRBJ2-7	TGTGCCAGCAGCTTTGGACAGTTCTCCTACGAGCAGTACTTC	CASSFGQFSYEQYF
-	TRBV7-8	-	TRBJ2-4	TGTGCCAGCAGCTTAGGATACCAGGGTTCCAAAAACATTCAGTACTTC	CASSLGYQGSKNIQYF
few	TRBV6-1	-	TRBJ2-3	TGTGCCAGCAGTGAAGAGGAGGGGGAGTTTAGCACAGATACGCAGTATTTT	CASSEEEGEFSTDTQYF
-	TRBV28	-	TRBJ2-7	TGTGCCAGCAGTTCCCCTTCCCGGCAGGGATCCATCTACGAGCAGTACTTC	CASSSPSRQGSIYEQYF
-	TRBV3-1	-	TRBJ2-3	TGTGCCAGCAGCCCGGAGGCTCCCGGCCTCACAGATACGCAGTATTTT	CASSPEAPGLTDTQYF
few	TRBV4-1	-	TRBJ1-2	TGCGCCAGCCATAAGACAGGCGCCATCTATGGCTACACCTTC	CASHKTGAIYGYTF
-	TRBV27	TRBD1	TRBJ1-1	TGTGCCAGCAGTTCATGGACAGGGGGCGCCTTCGCTGAAGCTTTCTTT	CASSSWTGGAFAEAFF
-	TRBV7-9	TRBD2	TRBJ2-4	TGTGCCAGCAGGGGGGGGATCGGGAAGCAGTACTTC	CASRGGIGKQYF
-	TRBV9	-	TRBJ2-1	TGTGCCAGCAGCGCCCCGGGGGGCCTGGACAATGAGCAGTTCTTC	CASSAPGGLDNEQFF
-	TRBV5-5	-	TRBJ2-7	TGTGCCAGCAGAGGGACTGGGAATTACGAGCAGTACTTC	CASRGTGNYEQYF
few	TRBV5-1	TRBD2	TRBJ2-4	TGCGCCAGCAGCTTGGATTGGGAAGCGGGAGACCCCAAAAACATTCAGTACTTC	CASSLDWEAGDPKNIQYF
-	TRBV12-3/TRBV12-4	-	TRBJ2-7	TGTGCCAGTAGATACGGTCTCTCCTACGAGCAGTACTTC	CASRYGLSYEQYF
-	TRBV2	TRBD1	TRBJ1-2	TGTGCCAGCGGGACCGACAGGGGGAATGGCTACACCTTC	CASGTDRGNGYTF